This entry lists 5 T cell receptor beta chains sequenced from one sample in a study of technical replicates of blood from a handful of donors. Clones were read by immunoSEQ multiplex PCR, and TCRdb kept only the in-frame ones, dropping some. The sample records 85,000 to 100,000 clones, 90% to 96% being singletons. The sequenced sample consisted of T cells isolated from PBMCs. These receptors came from a human donor in good health.

The rearrangement joins TRBV10-1 to TRBJ1-4; D is uncertain. V dropped 3 bases and J dropped 5 bases, with 7 bases sitting between them. This CDR3 has 13 residues. The V gene's germline CDR1 is WNHNN and CDR2 SYGVQD (reference sequence). The CDR3 region is CASSDSANEKLFF. CDR3 nucleotides: TGCGCCAGCAGTGACAGCGCGAATGAAAAACTGTTTTTT.

This chain connects TRBV5-6 to TRBJ2-6; tentative D call: TRBD1 (5 bases). V gave up 7 bases and J gave up 2 bases, with 10 bases separating them. The CDR3 covers 14 residues. The germline gives CDR1 SGHDT, CDR2 YYEEEE. For the CDR3, the DNA is TGTGCCAGCCAGCCAGGGACTGGGGCCAACGTCCTGACTTTC. Its translation is CASQPGTGANVLTF. The full variable domain, in which reference TRBV5-6 and TRBJ2-6 provide the parts outside the CDR3, is DAGVTQSPTHLIKTRGQQVTLRCSPKSGHDTVSWYQQALGQGPQFIFQYYEEEERQRGNFPDRFSGHQFPNYSSELNVNALLLGDSALYLCASQPGTGANVLTFGAGSRLTVL.

V usage is TRBV9 and J usage is TRBJ2-1; 8 nucleotides line up with TRBD2. V was clipped by 3 bases and J by 2 bases; unmatched bases: 4. The CDR3 extends over 15 amino acids. In germline, CDR1 is SGDLS, CDR2 YYNGEE. The CDR3 bases are TGTGCCAGCAGCGACGGGACTAGAGCCTACAATGAGCAGTTCTTC. Translating it yields CASSDGTRAYNEQFF.

V is TRBV6-5 and J is TRBJ1-4; 10 nucleotides match TRBD1. The CDR3 consists of 14 residues. Germline V lookup: CDR1 MNHEY, CDR2 SVGAGI. Trimming cost V 4 bases and J 11 bases; bases outside gene matches: 7. This CDR3 reads CASSSTGQGRKLFF. The CDR3 nucleotides read TGTGCCAGCAGTTCGACGGGACAGGGGAGGAAACTGTTTTTT.

V is TRBV7-9 and J is TRBJ1-5, with TRBD1 matching 9 bases. Germline V CDR1 and CDR2: SEHNR, FQNEAQ (reference sequence). With V trimmed by 5 bases and J by 5 bases, 10 bases remained unmatched. The CDR3 is 16 residues long. The CDR3 DNA sequence: TGTGCCAGCAGCACGTCAGGGGGACAGGGCTATCAGCCCCAGCATTTT. Translated, it gives CASSTSGGQGYQPQHF.